This T cell receptor beta chain was recovered during a study of early T cells in non-severe SARS-CoV-2 infection. MiXCR was run by TCRdb on the 5' RACE reads, yielding one entry per CDR3 protein. The sample carries tens of thousands of distinct CDR3 sequences, 6.3% recorded once. V was trimmed by 4 bases and J by 4 bases, leaving 8 bases between them. Germline CDR1 SQVTM, CDR2 ANQGSEA. This CDR3 has 11 amino acids. This clonotype was seen more than once but under ten times. The gene calls are TRBV29-1 and TRBJ2-7; possibly TRBD2 for D (5 bases). The sample comprised whole blood. The clonotype comes from an adult who was a healthcare worker with PCR-confirmed SARS-CoV-2 infection or an uninfected control (not recorded which). The CDR3 region is CSVGGVYEQYF. The DNA for the CDR3 is TGCAGCGTTGGGGGAGTATACGAGCAGTACTTC.